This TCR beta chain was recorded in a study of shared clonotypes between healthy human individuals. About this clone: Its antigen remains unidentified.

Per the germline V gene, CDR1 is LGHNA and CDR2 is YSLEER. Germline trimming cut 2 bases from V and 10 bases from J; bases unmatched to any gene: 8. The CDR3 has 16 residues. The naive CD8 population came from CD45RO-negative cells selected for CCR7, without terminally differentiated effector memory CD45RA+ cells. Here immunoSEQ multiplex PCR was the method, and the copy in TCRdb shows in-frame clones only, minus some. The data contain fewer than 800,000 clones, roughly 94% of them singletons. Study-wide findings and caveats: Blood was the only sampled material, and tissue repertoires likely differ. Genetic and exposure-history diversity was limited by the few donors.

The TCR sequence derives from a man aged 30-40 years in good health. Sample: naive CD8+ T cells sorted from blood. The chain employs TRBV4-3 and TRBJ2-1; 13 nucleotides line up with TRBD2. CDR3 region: CASSQTSGRALGEQFF. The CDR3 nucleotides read TGCGCCAGCAGCCAAACTAGCGGGAGGGCCTTAGGCGAGCAGTTCTTC.